This T cell receptor (beta chain) was retrieved from a study of T cells in narcolepsy. The study's findings and limits: Same-patient CSF and blood CD4+ T cell clonotypes included HCRT-specific and TRIB2-specific autoreactive ones.

Turning to this clone: Antigen unknown.

Using immunoSEQ multiplex PCR, the repertoire was profiled, and TCRdb retains in-frame clones only, with some absent. The sample yields 10,000 to 12,000 clones, 70% seen once. With 5 bases removed from V and 8 bases from J, the gap between germline ends came to 22 bases. The length of the CDR3 is 16 residues. Looked up from germline, CDR1 is SGHTA and CDR2 is FQGNSA. Sequences were obtained from CD45RA- memory CD8+ T cells from PBMCs. This clonotype was obtained from a human donor with narcolepsy. This chain uses TRBV7-2 with TRBJ2-1; D remains ambiguous. The CDR3 protein is CASSRRTGPRSDEQFF. CDR3 DNA: TGTGCCAGCAGCAGGCGGACGGGCCCCCGGTCCGATGAGCAGTTCTTC.